The rows below give T cell receptor beta chains drawn from one sample of a study of cytomegalovirus exposure and HLA in healthy donors. The assay was immunoSEQ multiplex PCR, and TCRdb's table has in-frame clones only and misses some. The sample lists nearly 95,000 clones; around 8% were seen once. The sequencing sample was made of PBMCs. The source is a man aged 50-59 years in good health and CMV-seronegative. Each CDR3 is given with its conserved first and last residue. The D gene is left open where the match is weak. Size is omitted from some rows. Given values are once, few, many or a class for expanded clones.

J	size	V	D	length	CDR3	DNA
TRBJ1-5	few	TRBV19	TRBD1	14	CASSIGTGYQPQHF	TGTGCCAGTAGTATCGGGACAGGGTACCAGCCCCAGCATTTT
TRBJ1-1	.	TRBV28	TRBD1	16	CASSRDGVQGALGAFF	TGTGCCAGCAGTAGAGATGGCGTTCAGGGGGCACTAGGAGCTTTCTTT
TRBJ1-2	.	TRBV28	.	15	CASSSYQESNYGYTF	TGTGCCAGCAGTTCCTACCAAGAAAGTAACTATGGCTACACCTTC
TRBJ1-1	.	TRBV28	.	16	CASREETGLLNTEAFF	TGTGCCAGCAGGGAAGAAACAGGTCTACTGAACACTGAAGCTTTCTTT
TRBJ2-7	.	TRBV30	TRBD1	14	CAWSSNRGSYEQYF	TGTGCCTGGAGTTCCAACAGGGGATCCTACGAGCAGTACTTC
TRBJ2-2	few	TRBV27	TRBD2	14	CASATSVITGELFF	TGTGCCAGCGCGACTAGCGTCATCACCGGGGAGCTGTTTTTT
TRBJ2-7	.	TRBV9	.	15	CASSPRPSRDYEQYF	TGTGCCAGCAGCCCCAGACCGAGCCGGGACTACGAGCAGTACTTC
TRBJ2-1	few	TRBV4-3	.	15	CASSPGTSGYNEQFF	TGCGCCAGCAGCCCAGGGACTTCGGGCTACAATGAGCAGTTCTTC
TRBJ1-1	.	TRBV19	.	15	CASSIGRVMNTEAFF	TGTGCCAGTAGTATAGGCAGGGTGATGAACACTGAAGCTTTCTTT
TRBJ2-3	few	TRBV2	TRBD2	17	CASSRSPLAEDTDTQYF	TGTGCCAGCAGTCGCTCCCCCCTAGCGGAAGACACAGATACGCAGTATTTT
TRBJ2-2	few	TRBV6-4	TRBD2	17	CASSDRWRGGNTGELFF	TGTGCCAGCAGTGACAGGTGGCGGGGGGGCAACACCGGGGAGCTGTTTTTT
TRBJ2-5	few	TRBV6-1	.	12	CASSGPSGPLYF	TGTGCCAGCAGTGGTCCCAGCGGCCCCTTGTACTTC
TRBJ2-5	few	TRBV19	TRBD2	16	CASSRSSGGAPETQYF	TGTGCCAGTAGTAGATCTAGCGGGGGGGCCCCAGAGACCCAGTACTTC
TRBJ1-1	few	TRBV5-1	TRBD1	15	CASSYGDRVNTEAFF	TGCGCCAGCAGCTACGGGGACAGGGTGAACACTGAAGCTTTCTTT
TRBJ1-2	few	TRBV7-9	.	15	CASSLEGEARYGYTF	TGTGCCAGCAGCTTAGAAGGGGAGGCCCGCTATGGCTACACCTTC
TRBJ1-2	.	TRBV28	TRBD1	12	CASSTGGSGYTF	TGTGCCAGCAGCACAGGGGGTAGTGGCTACACCTTC
TRBJ2-2	few	TRBV9	.	16	CASSVGTGANTGELFF	TGTGCCAGCAGCGTAGGTACCGGGGCGAACACCGGGGAGCTGTTTTTT
TRBJ2-1	.	TRBV7-9	.	13	CASSLRGANEQFF	TGTGCCAGCAGCTTACGGGGGGCCAATGAGCAGTTCTTC
TRBJ1-5	few	TRBV6-1	TRBD1	14	CASSESGGHQPQHF	TGTGCCAGCAGTGAATCAGGGGGCCATCAGCCCCAGCATTTT
TRBJ1-2	few	TRBV10-3	.	13	CAISESRIYGYTF	TGTGCCATCAGTGAGTCGAGGATCTATGGCTACACCTTC
TRBJ2-1	.	TRBV28	TRBD2	16	CASRSGLAGEAVEQFF	TGTGCCAGCAGATCCGGACTAGCGGGAGAAGCTGTTGAGCAGTTCTTC
TRBJ2-1	.	TRBV27	TRBD2	15	CASSSGTSGIGEQFF	TGTGCCAGCAGTTCCGGGACTAGCGGGATTGGTGAGCAGTTCTTC
TRBJ2-3	.	TRBV6-5	.	15	CASSFLGQRTDTQYF	TGTGCCAGCAGTTTCCTTGGGCAGCGCACAGATACGCAGTATTTT
TRBJ2-3	few	TRBV7-2	.	14	CASSLRGSTDTQYF	TGTGCCAGCAGCCTCAGGGGTAGCACAGATACGCAGTATTTT
TRBJ2-1	.	TRBV5-1	TRBD1	15	CASSLGTGTVNEQFF	TGCGCCAGCAGCTTGGGGACAGGTACGGTCAATGAGCAGTTCTTC
TRBJ2-7	.	TRBV7-2	.	18	CASSLGQGGDWWKYEQYF	TGTGCCAGCAGCTTAGGACAGGGTGGGGACTGGTGGAAATACGAGCAGTACTTC
TRBJ2-5	few	TRBV2	TRBD1	14	CASGSGGPQETQYF	TGTGCCAGCGGATCAGGGGGCCCACAAGAGACCCAGTACTTC
TRBJ1-4	few	TRBV5-1	TRBD1	15	CASSLPGQGMEKLFF	TGCGCCAGCAGCTTGCCCGGACAGGGCATGGAAAAACTGTTTTTT
TRBJ2-7	.	TRBV5-1	.	14	CASSLYGLSYEQYF	TGCGCCAGCAGCTTGTACGGACTCTCCTACGAGCAGTACTTC
TRBJ2-1	.	TRBV18	TRBD2	16	CASSPLAGGSVNEQFF	TGTGCCAGCTCACCTTTAGCGGGAGGATCGGTCAATGAGCAGTTCTTC
TRBJ2-5	.	TRBV28	.	15	CASSFFLLSPETQYF	TGTGCCAGCAGTTTTTTTCTACTTTCCCCAGAGACCCAGTACTTC
TRBJ2-7	.	TRBV6-1	TRBD1	13	CAIKQGQSYEQYF	TGTGCCATCAAGCAGGGACAGTCCTACGAGCAGTACTTC
TRBJ2-1	few	TRBV7-9	TRBD2	17	CASSLMVGGRDYNEQFF	TGTGCCAGCAGCTTAATGGTTGGCGGGAGGGACTACAATGAGCAGTTCTTC
TRBJ2-7	many	TRBV7-6	TRBD1	15	CASSLTPTGTGEQYF	TGTGCCAGCAGCTTAACACCGACAGGGACGGGAGAGCAGTACTTC
TRBJ2-1	many	TRBV4-1	.	16	CASSQEMARGSNEQFF	TGCGCCAGCAGCCAAGAAATGGCAAGGGGTAGCAATGAGCAGTTCTTC
TRBJ1-3	few	TRBV9	.	14	CASSPYPELDTIYF	TGTGCCAGCAGCCCCTATCCCGAACTGGACACCATATATTTT
TRBJ1-2	few	TRBV6-5	TRBD1	15	CASSYGTGGPRGYTF	TGTGCCAGCAGCTATGGGACAGGGGGCCCCCGAGGCTACACCTTC
TRBJ2-1	.	TRBV29-1	TRBD2	13	CSVEGLAFDEQFF	TGCAGCGTTGAGGGACTAGCTTTTGATGAGCAGTTCTTC
TRBJ1-3	once	TRBV19	.	17	CASSTTRKLASGNTIYF	TGTGCCAGTAGTACCACCCGTAAGTTAGCCTCTGGAAACACCATATATTTT
TRBJ2-3	once	TRBV15	TRBD2	15	CATSRGLAGTDTQYF	TGTGCCACCAGCAGAGGACTAGCGGGAACGGATACGCAGTATTTT
TRBJ2-5	.	TRBV9	TRBD1	16	CASSTRDRGLQETQYF	TGTGCCAGCAGCACCCGGGACAGGGGACTCCAAGAGACCCAGTACTTC
TRBJ1-5	few	TRBV5-6	.	15	CASSGGVRENQPQHF	TGTGCCAGCAGCGGGGGGGTGAGGGAGAATCAGCCCCAGCATTTT
TRBJ2-2	few	TRBV5-1	.	15	CASSTSPGNTGELFF	TGCGCCAGCAGCACCAGCCCAGGGAACACCGGGGAGCTGTTTTTT
TRBJ2-7	few	TRBV5-8	.	15	CASRPRRRNSYEQYF	TGTGCCAGCCGCCCAAGAAGGAGAAACTCCTACGAGCAGTACTTC
TRBJ1-4	.	TRBV28	TRBD1	16	CASSPPSGTANEKLFF	TGTGCCAGCAGTCCCCCATCCGGGACAGCTAATGAAAAACTGTTTTTT
TRBJ2-5	.	TRBV7-3	TRBD1	16	CASSAHGTGYQETQYF	TGTGCCAGCAGCGCTCACGGGACAGGGTACCAAGAGACCCAGTACTTC
TRBJ2-2	few	TRBV5-1	.	15	CASSLSGAGTGELFF	TGCGCCAGCAGCCTATCAGGGGCGGGCACCGGGGAGCTGTTTTTT
TRBJ1-2	few	TRBV25-1	TRBD1	15	CASSEWAGGGYGYTF	TGTGCCAGCAGTGAATGGGCAGGGGGTGGCTATGGCTACACCTTC
TRBJ2-1	few	TRBV5-1	TRBD2	15	CASSLRETFYNEQFF	TGCGCCAGCAGCCTGCGGGAGACGTTTTACAATGAGCAGTTCTTC
TRBJ2-5	few	TRBV13	TRBD1	14	CASSLNRGQETQYF	TGTGCCAGCAGCTTAAACAGGGGGCAGGAGACCCAGTACTTC